The entry below gives a single T cell receptor (beta chain) sequence along with its context. Antigen specificity is unknown. Each CDR3 protein gets one entry in TCRdb, which reprocessed the 5' RACE reads and gives no DNA. Its clone listing holds a few hundred thousand distinct CDR3 sequences. The V gene's germline CDR1 is SQVTM and CDR2 ANQGSEA. CDR3 size: 13 residues. This record belongs to a study of T cells expressing NK-cell markers. Background on the study: It was from sorted CD3+CD56+NKG2C+, CD3+CD56+NKG2C- and CD3+CD56-NKG2C+ T cells that TCR beta repertoires came. Whole-study results and caveats: Dominant NKG2C+ clonotype frequencies of roughly 1.0-7.0% of CD8+ T cells were measured in over five donors. Also leading the CD3+CD56-NKG2C+ fraction in a handful of donors were these clonotypes. Whether expanded NKG2C+ T cell clones recognized HCMV stayed uncertain.

The V gene is TRBV29-1, the J gene TRBJ1-2; TCRdb returns TRBD1, unconfirmable since there is no DNA. Sequenced material: blood T cells: a sorted CD56 or NKG2C T cell subset, CD4+ or CD8+ T cells, or bulk PBMC T cells (not recorded which). The source is a woman aged 50 to 65 in good health. The CDR3 sequence is CSVELPWNYGYTF.